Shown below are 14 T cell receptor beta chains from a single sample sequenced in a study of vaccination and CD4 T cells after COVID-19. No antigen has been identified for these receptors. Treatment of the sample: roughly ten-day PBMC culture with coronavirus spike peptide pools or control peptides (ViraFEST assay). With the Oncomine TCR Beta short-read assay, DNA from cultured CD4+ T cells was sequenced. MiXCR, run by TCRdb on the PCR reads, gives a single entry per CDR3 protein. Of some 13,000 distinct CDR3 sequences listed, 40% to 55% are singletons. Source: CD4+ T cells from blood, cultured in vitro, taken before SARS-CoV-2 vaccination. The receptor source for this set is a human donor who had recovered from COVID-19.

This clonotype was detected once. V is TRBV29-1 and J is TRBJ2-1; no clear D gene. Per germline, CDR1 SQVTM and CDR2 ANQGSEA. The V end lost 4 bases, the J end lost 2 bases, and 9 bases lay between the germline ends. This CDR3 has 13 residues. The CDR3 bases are TGCAGCGTTGCTTCCCTGGCCTACAATGAGCAGTTCTTC. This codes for CSVASLAYNEQFF.

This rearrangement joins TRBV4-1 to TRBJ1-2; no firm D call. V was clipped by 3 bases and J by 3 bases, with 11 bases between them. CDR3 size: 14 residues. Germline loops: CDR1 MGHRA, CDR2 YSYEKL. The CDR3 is CASSQGPADYGYTF. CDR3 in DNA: TGCGCCAGCAGCCAGGGCCCGGCGGACTATGGCTACACCTTC.

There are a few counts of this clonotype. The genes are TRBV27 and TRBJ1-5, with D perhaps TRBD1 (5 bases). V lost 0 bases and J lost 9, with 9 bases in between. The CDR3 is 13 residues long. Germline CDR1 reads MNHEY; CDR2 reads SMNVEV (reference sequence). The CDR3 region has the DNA TGTGCCAGCAGTTTATCGGGGGACTTGCCCCAGCATTTT. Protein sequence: CASSLSGDLPQHF.

CDR3 region: CASSSFRGSNQPQHF. CDR3 DNA sequence: TGTGCCAGCAGTTCATTCAGGGGTAGCAATCAGCCCCAGCATTTT. The chain recombines TRBV6-5 with TRBJ1-5; D perhaps matches TRBD1 (6 bases). This CDR3 contains 15 residues. Trimming shortened V by 4 bases and J by 0 bases, and 10 bases separated the two germline ends. CDR1 and CDR2 (germline): MNHEY, SVGAGI.

The CDR3 coding sequence is TGTGCCAGCGGACCGAATTCACCCCTCCACTTT. Protein: CASGPNSPLHF. The gene calls are TRBV7-8 and TRBJ1-6; D is unclear. This CDR3 is 11 amino acids long. Germline loops: CDR1 SGHVS, CDR2 FQNEAQ. Trimming pared 8 bases from V and 7 bases from J, leaving 6 bases between.

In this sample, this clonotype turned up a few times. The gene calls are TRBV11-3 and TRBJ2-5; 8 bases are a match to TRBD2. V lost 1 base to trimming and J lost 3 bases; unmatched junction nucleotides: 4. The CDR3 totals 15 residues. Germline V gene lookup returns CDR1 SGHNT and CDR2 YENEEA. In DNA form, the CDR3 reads TGTGCCAGCAGCTTAGTGGGACTAGGCAAAGAGACCCAGTACTTC. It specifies CASSLVGLGKETQYF.

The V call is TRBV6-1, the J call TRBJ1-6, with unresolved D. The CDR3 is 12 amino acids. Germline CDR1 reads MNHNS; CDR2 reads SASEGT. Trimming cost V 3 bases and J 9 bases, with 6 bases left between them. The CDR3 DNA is TGTGCCAGCAGTGATTCAGCTTCACCCCTCCACTTT. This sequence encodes CASSDSASPLHF.

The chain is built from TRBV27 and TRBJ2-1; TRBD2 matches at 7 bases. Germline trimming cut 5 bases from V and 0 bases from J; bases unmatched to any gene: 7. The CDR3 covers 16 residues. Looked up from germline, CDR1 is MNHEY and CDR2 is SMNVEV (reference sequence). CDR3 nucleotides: TGTGCCAGCAGTGAGTCGAGCGGGGCCTCCTACAATGAGCAGTTCTTC. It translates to CASSESSGASYNEQFF.

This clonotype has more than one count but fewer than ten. The CDR3 DNA follows: TGTGCCAGTAGTATAGGGGGGCTGGGCGGCTACACCTTC. Translating gives CASSIGGLGGYTF. The chain joins TRBV19 to TRBJ1-2, with D maybe TRBD1 (6 bases). This CDR3 is 13 amino acids long. V was shortened by 1 base and J by 8 bases, with 11 bases between the two germline ends. Looked up from germline, CDR1 is LNHDA and CDR2 is SQIVND (reference sequence). The full variable domain, with the rest looked up from reference TRBV19 and TRBJ1-2, is DGGITQSPKYLFRKEGQNVTLSCEQNLNHDAMYWYRQDPGQGLRLIYYSQIVNDFQKGDIAEGYSVSREKKESFPLTVTSAQKNPTAFYLCASSIGGLGGYTFGSGTRLTVV.

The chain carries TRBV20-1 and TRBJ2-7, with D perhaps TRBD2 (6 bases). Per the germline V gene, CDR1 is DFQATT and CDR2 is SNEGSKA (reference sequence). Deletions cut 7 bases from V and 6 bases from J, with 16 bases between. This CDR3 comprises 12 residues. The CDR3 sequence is CSGGTSGSEQYF. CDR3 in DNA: TGCAGTGGCGGGACTTCAGGGAGCGAGCAGTACTTC.

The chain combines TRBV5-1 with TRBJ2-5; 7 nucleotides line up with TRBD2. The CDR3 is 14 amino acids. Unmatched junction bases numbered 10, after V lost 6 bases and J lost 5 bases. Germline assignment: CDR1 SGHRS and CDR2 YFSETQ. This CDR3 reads CASNTGGVRETQYF. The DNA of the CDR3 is TGCGCCAGCAACACGGGGGGTGTGCGGGAGACCCAGTACTTC.

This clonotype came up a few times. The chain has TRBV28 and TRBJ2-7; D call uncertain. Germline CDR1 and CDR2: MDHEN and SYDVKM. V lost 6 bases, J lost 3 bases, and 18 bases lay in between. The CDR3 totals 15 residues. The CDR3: CASRSSAVSFYEQYF. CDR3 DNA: TGTGCCAGCAGATCCTCGGCGGTCTCTTTCTACGAGCAGTACTTC. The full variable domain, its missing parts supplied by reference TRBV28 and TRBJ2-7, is DVKVTQSSRYLVKRTGEKVFLECVQDMDHENMFWYRQDPGLGLRLIYFSYDVKMKEKGDIPEGYSVSREKKERFSLILESASTNQTSMYLCASRSSAVSFYEQYFGPGTRLTVT.

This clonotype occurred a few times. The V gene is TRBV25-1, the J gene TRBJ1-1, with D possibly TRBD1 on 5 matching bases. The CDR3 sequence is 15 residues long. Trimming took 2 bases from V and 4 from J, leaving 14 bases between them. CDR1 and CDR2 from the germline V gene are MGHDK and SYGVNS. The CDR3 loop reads CASSEPGKGATEAFF. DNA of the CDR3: TGTGCCAGCAGTGAACCAGGGAAAGGGGCCACTGAAGCTTTCTTT.

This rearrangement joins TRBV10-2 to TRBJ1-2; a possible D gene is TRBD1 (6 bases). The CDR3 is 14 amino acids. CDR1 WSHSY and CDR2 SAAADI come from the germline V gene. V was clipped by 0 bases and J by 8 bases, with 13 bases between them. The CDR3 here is CASSESGGGTGYTF. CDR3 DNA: TGCGCCAGCAGTGAGTCGGGAGGGGGAACGGGCTACACCTTC.